Presented here are 18 T cell receptor beta chains from one specimen sequenced in a study of OX40 agonist ivuxolimab in advanced cancers. Some clones are missing from TCRdb's copy, which holds only in-frame ones; the method was immunoSEQ multiplex PCR. Of roughly 100,000 clones in the sample, roughly 91% are singletons; the top ten hold around 1.5%. This specimen was CD4+ or CD8+ T cells sorted from blood, taken in a trial of the OX40 agonist ivuxolimab. All receptors derive from an adult with an advanced solid tumor such as melanoma, head and neck, liver or kidney cancer.

This chain connects TRBV5-1 to TRBJ2-5; 10 bases agree with TRBD2. The tail of the sequence fits TRBJ2-7 better, so the J call may be wrong. CDR1 is SGHRS and CDR2 is YFSETQ in the germline V gene. The CDR3 totals 16 residues. The CDR3 nucleotides are TGCGCCAGCAGCGAGGCCCCTAGCGGGAGAACTCACGAGCAGTACTTC. It is translated as CASSEAPSGRTHEQYF.

The gene calls are TRBV28 and TRBJ1-1; the match to TRBD1 covers 9 bases. Losses at the gene ends were 5 bases for V and 4 bases for J; bases not matched to a gene: 5. CDR1 and CDR2 from the germline V gene are MDHEN and SYDVKM. This CDR3 spans 14 amino acids. CDR3 DNA sequence: TGTGCCAGCAGTCTACAGGGGGCGGTCACTGAAGCTTTCTTT. Its protein is CASSLQGAVTEAFF.

The genes are TRBV6-5 and TRBJ2-7; 8 bases line up with TRBD2. J was trimmed by 2 bases and V by 4 bases; bases with no gene match: 10. The germline V gene has CDR1 MNHEY and CDR2 SVGAGI. The CDR3 length is 16 residues. CDR3 loop: CASSSLGRGDPYEQYF. The CDR3, as DNA: TGTGCCAGCAGTTCCCTCGGGCGGGGGGATCCCTACGAGCAGTACTTC.

The rearrangement links TRBV30 to TRBJ2-7, with D possibly called TRBD1 or TRBD2 (6 bases each). The CDR3 length is 16 residues. Germline CDR1 is GTSNPN and CDR2 is SVGIG (reference sequence). The germline V and J ends were trimmed by 2 bases and 6 bases, with 23 bases remaining between them. CDR3 DNA sequence: TGTGCCTGGAGTCTGGTGAATAGGGGGGTTCTCTTCGAGCAGTACTTC. Protein sequence: CAWSLVNRGVLFEQYF.

The chain links TRBV10-2 to TRBJ2-7, with D possibly called TRBD1 or TRBD2 (6 bases each). CDR3 size: 16 residues. Germline V gene sequence: CDR1 WSHSY, CDR2 SAAADI. Trimming removed 2 bases from V and 0 bases from J, with 14 bases in between. CDR3 DNA: TGCGCCAGCAGTGAGCCTCCGGGGGCTGGCTCCTACGAGCAGTACTTC. Translating it yields CASSEPPGAGSYEQYF.

The chain has TRBV11-3 and TRBJ1-1; a weak D match, TRBD1 (5 bases). Between the trimmed V and J ends, which lost 2 bases and 6 bases, there was a span of 10 bases. Germline loops: CDR1 SGHNT, CDR2 YENEEA. The CDR3 totals 13 residues. CDR3 coding DNA: TGTGCCAGCAGCTTAACGGGGGTCGCTGAAGCTTTCTTT. This codes for CASSLTGVAEAFF.

This clone was counted between two and nine times. This chain links TRBV25-1 with TRBJ1-2, with D unclear. Trimming removed 5 bases at V and 2 bases at J, with 6 bases between. The germline gives CDR1 MGHDK, CDR2 SYGVNS. This CDR3 has 12 residues. The CDR3 reads CASSLWNYGYTF. The CDR3 DNA follows: TGTGCCAGCAGTTTGTGGAACTATGGCTACACCTTC.

This clone was picked up one time. This rearrangement joins TRBV7-3 to TRBJ2-1, with a tentative D call TRBD2 (5 bases). V was clipped by 5 bases and J by 5 bases, with 10 bases between them. This CDR3 has 13 amino acids. CDR1 SGHTA and CDR2 FQGTGA come from the germline V gene. As DNA, the CDR3 is TGTGCCAGCAGCCCAAGAGCGGACAATGAGCAGTTCTTC. It encodes CASSPRADNEQFF.

The rearrangement uses TRBV7-3 and TRBJ1-2; 9 bases align to TRBD1. Trimming cost V 8 bases and J 4 bases; bases outside gene matches: 5. The CDR3 covers 13 residues. CDR1 and CDR2 from the germline V gene are SGHTA and FQGTGA. The CDR3 sequence: CASSPTGGYGYTF. The CDR3, as DNA: TGTGCCAGCTCCCCGACAGGGGGCTATGGCTACACCTTC. Drawing the rest from reference TRBV7-3 and TRBJ1-2, the complete variable domain is GAGVSQTPSNKVTEKGKYVELRCDPISGHTALYWYRQSLGQGPEFLIYFQGTGAADDSGLPNDRFFAVRPEGSVSTLKIQRTERGDSAVYLCASSPTGGYGYTFGSGTRLTVV.

V and J are TRBV7-2 and TRBJ2-3; TRBD2 matches 8 bases. This CDR3 region has 14 residues. Unmatched junction bases numbered 4, after V lost 2 bases and J lost 6 bases. Germline V gene lookup returns CDR1 SGHTA and CDR2 FQGNSA. In nucleotides, the CDR3 is TGTGCCAGCAGCTTATTCCTAGCGGGTGATACGCAGTATTTT. Amino acid sequence: CASSLFLAGDTQYF.

The gene calls are TRBV28 and TRBJ1-2; 9 nucleotides align to TRBD1. The J segment lost 11 bases and the V segment lost 5 bases, leaving 9 bases of the junction unmatched. Germline assignment: CDR1 MDHEN and CDR2 SYDVKM. This CDR3 has 13 amino acids. The chain's CDR3 is CASSPHGQGPYTF. The CDR3 DNA follows: TGTGCCAGCAGTCCTCACGGACAGGGGCCATACACCTTC.

The chain recombines TRBV19 with TRBJ2-7; 8 bases fit TRBD1. V shed 4 bases, J shed 3 bases, and the junction held 5 bases outside the gene matches. The CDR3 has 14 amino acids. Germline CDR1 LNHDA, CDR2 SQIVND (reference sequence). DNA for the CDR3: TGTGCCAGTAGTACCACAGGGGGGAACTACGAGCAGTACTTC. The encoded protein is CASSTTGGNYEQYF.

This rearrangement joins TRBV5-1 to TRBJ1-1; 7 bases are a match to TRBD1. Germline V CDR1 and CDR2: SGHRS, YFSETQ. The CDR3 has 15 residues. Unmatched junction bases numbered 10, after V lost 4 bases and J lost 4 bases. CDR3 loop: CASSPTDRRPTEAFF. The CDR3 DNA follows: TGCGCCAGCAGCCCTACGGACAGGCGACCCACTGAAGCTTTCTTT. Full variable domain (missing parts from reference TRBV5-1 and TRBJ1-1): KAGVTQTPRYLIKTRGQQVTLSCSPISGHRSVSWYQQTPGQGLQFLFEYFSETQRNKGNFPGRFSGRQFSNSRSEMNVSTLELGDSALYLCASSPTDRRPTEAFFGQGTRLTVV.

This chain connects TRBV28 to TRBJ1-1; no firm D call. Trimming shortened V by 10 bases and J by 5 bases, and 23 bases separated the two germline ends. The CDR3 covers 15 residues. Germline V gene lookup returns CDR1 MDHEN and CDR2 SYDVKM. The CDR3 loop reads CAINDVGVSRTEAFF. Written as DNA, the CDR3 is TGTGCCATCAATGACGTGGGAGTTTCACGAACTGAAGCTTTCTTT.

This clone was seen more than once but under ten times. This chain links TRBV2 with TRBJ2-5; D is unresolved. Germline lookup yields CDR1 SNHLY and CDR2 FYNNEI. Trimming removed 7 bases at V and 1 base at J, with 10 bases between. The CDR3 is made up of 13 amino acids. CDR3 loop: CASNRILQETQYF. CDR3 coding DNA: TGTGCCAGCAACCGGATCCTCCAAGAGACCCAGTACTTC.

The chain carries TRBV30 and TRBJ2-1, with TRBD2 matching 10 bases. The CDR3 has 18 amino acids. Per the germline V gene, CDR1 is GTSNPN and CDR2 is SVGIG (reference sequence). V shed 0 bases and J 4 bases; nucleotides not matched to a gene: 12. CDR3 bases: TGTGCCTGGAGTGTATCACCCCAAACTAGCGGGGTTTACAATGAGCAGTTCTTC. Protein: CAWSVSPQTSGVYNEQFF.

The chain joins TRBV5-1 to TRBJ1-1; TRBD1 agrees at 7 bases. The CDR3 loop spans 13 amino acids. Trimming at V came to 4 bases and at J to 7 bases, leaving 7 bases not matched to a gene. CDR1 and CDR2 (germline): SGHRS, YFSETQ. The CDR3 sequence is CASSTGQSHEAFF. As DNA, the CDR3 is TGCGCCAGCAGCACGGGACAGAGCCATGAAGCTTTCTTT.

This sequence joins TRBV21-1 and TRBJ2-2; the table assigns TRBD2, which was not confirmed against the DNA. TRBV21-1 is a known pseudogene. The CDR3 has 15 amino acids. As DNA, the CDR3 is TGTGCCAGCAGCAAAGACGGACTAGCCACCGGGGAGCTGTTTTTT. This codes for CASSKDGLATGELFF.